This TCR beta chain derives from a study of CD8 T cells in ankylosing spondylitis. Study conclusions and caveats: For ankylosing spondylitis blood, a TCR beta motif of 8 or 9 highly homologous variants appeared characteristic.

Quantitative 5'-RACE was performed with molecular barcodes, and it yielded the TCR beta libraries. TCRdb analysed the 5' RACE reads with MiXCR anew, one entry per CDR3 protein. The table has more than 400,000 distinct CDR3 sequences, 5.3% seen once. This clonotype was observed at least ten times. Its antigen is not known. One end of the junction does not line up with germline, which may come from a read error. The CDR3 loop spans 15 amino acids. Germline CDR1 KGHSH, CDR2 LQKENI. The chain employs TRBV18 and TRBJ2-7; TRBD1 matches 9 bases. This clonotype was obtained from a male donor with ankylosing spondylitis. Sequenced: blood, either unsorted or a sorted T cell fraction (not recorded which). The CDR3 reads CASSPPGQGFYEQYF. The CDR3 DNA follows: TGCGCCAGCAGCCCCCCCGGACAGGGGTTTTACGAGCAGTACTTC.